The clone carrying this T cell receptor beta chain was recorded a few times. As yet, its antigen is unknown. This CDR3 contains 15 residues. The V gene end was trimmed by 5 bases and the J gene end by 3 bases; junction bases not matched to a gene: 8. Germline CDR1 and CDR2: SGHAT and FQDESV (reference sequence). In the PCR, 60 Vbeta and 13 Jbeta primers were used. The data were produced by immunoSEQ multiplex PCR, yet TCRdb's version contains in-frame clones alone and is incomplete. The sample shows roughly 150,000 clones, 65% to 75% of them seen only once. The data belong to a study of cytomegalovirus exposure and HLA in healthy donors. Study-level information: Out of 398 genotyped donors, about 80% belonged to the Caucasian-associated ancestry cluster. Whole-study results and caveats: The study found most TCR sequences rare, yet found some public TCRs in many donors. The study recorded about 150 TCR beta chains that were cytomegalovirus-associated.

This clonotype was sampled from a man aged 60 to 75 in good health and CMV-seronegative. This chain joins TRBV11-1 and TRBJ2-7; 9 bases agree with TRBD1. Material for sequencing was PBMCs. The CDR3 nucleotides read TGTGCCAGCAGCCCTGGGGACAGGGCCATCTACGAGCAGTACTTC. Protein sequence: CASSPGDRAIYEQYF.